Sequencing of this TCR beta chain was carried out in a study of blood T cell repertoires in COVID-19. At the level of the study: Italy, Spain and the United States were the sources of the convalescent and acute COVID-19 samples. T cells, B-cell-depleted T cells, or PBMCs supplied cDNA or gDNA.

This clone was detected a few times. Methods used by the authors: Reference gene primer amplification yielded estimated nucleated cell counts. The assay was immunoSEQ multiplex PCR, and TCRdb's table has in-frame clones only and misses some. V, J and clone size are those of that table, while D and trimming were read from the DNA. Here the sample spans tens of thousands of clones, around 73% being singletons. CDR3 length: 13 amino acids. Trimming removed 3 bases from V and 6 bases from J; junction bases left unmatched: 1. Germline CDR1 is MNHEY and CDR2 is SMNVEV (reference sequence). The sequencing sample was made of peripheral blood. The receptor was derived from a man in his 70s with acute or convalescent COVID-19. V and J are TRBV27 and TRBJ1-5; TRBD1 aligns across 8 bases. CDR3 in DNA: TGTGCCAGCAGTTTTACAGGGGGTCAGCCCCAGCATTTT. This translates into CASSFTGGQPQHF.